This entry describes one T cell receptor (beta chain). Antigen: not known. At one end, the junction sequence differs from germline, possibly due to a read error. Starting material of about 450 ng total RNA yielded TCR beta cDNA via a constant-region primer. Libraries of TCR beta came from three nested multiplex PCR rounds with slightly modified ARM-PCR. Researchers ran the first two PCR rounds for roughly 11 cycles each with TRBV1-TRBV30 forward primers and a C-beta reverse primer. TCRdb reanalysed the multiplex PCR reads using MiXCR and keeps one entry per CDR3 protein. The sample records fewer than 110,000 distinct CDR3 sequences, about 63% being singletons. The sample is drawn from a study of tumor-infiltrating lymphocytes in primary liver carcinoma. The study, taken as a whole, reports: Researchers found tumor-adjacent and tumor-blood pairs overlapped less than tumor region pairs.

The CDR3 runs to 15 residues. Unsorted bulk tissue, about 19-32 mg of it, served as the source for co-extraction of RNA and DNA. This clonotype was obtained from a woman in her fifties or sixties with primary liver carcinoma and hepatitis B virus infection. The source material was liver tumor tissue from sampling region 2. The subset was: tumor region T2, inferior pole. This rearrangement joins TRBV12-3 or TRBV12-4 to TRBJ2-6, with D perhaps matching TRBD1 (6 bases). The CDR3 coding sequence is TGTACCAGCAGTTTACGGAGAGCTGGGGACAACGCCCTGACTTTC. It encodes CTSSLRRAGDNALTF.